This TCR beta chain was captured by sequencing in a study of technical replicates of blood from a handful of donors. Germline values: CDR1 MDHEN, CDR2 SYDVKM. The CDR3 is 15 amino acids. Method: immunoSEQ multiplex PCR; TCRdb's copy keeps in-frame clones and lacks some. Seen here are under 20,000 clones, approximately 80% observed once, and the top ten hold approximately 12%. This clone was observed once. Germline is not matched at one junction end, which may reflect a read error. Specimen: PBMCs. This sequence joins TRBV28 and TRBJ1-4, with 7 bases identical to TRBD1. The source is a human donor in good health. CDR3 sequence (DNA): TGTGCCGGCAGTTTATGGCGGACAGGAGGGGAAAAACTGTTTTTT. It codes for CAGSLWRTGGEKLFF.